This T cell receptor beta chain was identified in a study of tumor-infiltrating lymphocytes in primary liver carcinoma. Broader study findings: The study found a significantly higher top-250-clone fraction in tumors than in blood (p = 0.039).

A note on this clonotype: Its target is not known.

The CDR3 has 19 residues. J gave up 2 bases and V 4 bases, and 15 bases lay outside the gene matches. From germline, CDR1 is MDHEN and CDR2 SYDVKM. Both blood RNA, taken from unsorted whole blood, and germline DNA were extracted. The researchers drew approximately 4 milliliters of peripheral blood before surgery. Priming with a constant-region primer yielded TCR beta cDNA from about 450 ng total RNA. ARM-PCR was slightly modified, and three nested multiplex PCR rounds with it gave rise to the TCR beta libraries. Forward primers for TRBV1-TRBV30 and a C-beta reverse primer served the first two PCR rounds, at roughly 10 cycles each. MiXCR, run by TCRdb on the multiplex PCR reads, gives a single entry per CDR3 protein. The sample consists of 300,000 to 350,000 distinct CDR3 sequences, around 50% of them appearing once.

Sequencing was performed on peripheral blood. The chain couples TRBV28 to TRBJ2-1, with TRBD2 matching 9 bases. The source of this sequence is a woman in her 30s with primary liver carcinoma and hepatitis B virus infection. The CDR3 is CASSSWSRDSGSPYNEQFF. The CDR3 bases are TGTGCCAGCAGTTCCTGGTCCCGGGATAGCGGGAGCCCCTACAATGAGCAGTTCTTC.